Reported below is one TCR beta chain. This entry is derived from a study of beta chain features in type 1 diabetes. What was sequenced were expressed TCRB transcripts, since all of the isolated RNA had been reverse transcribed. Assay: immunoSEQ multiplex PCR; the TCRdb copy retains only in-frame clones and omits some. Of 360,000 or so clones in the sample, less than 20% were seen once. Trimming shortened V by 1 base and J by 4 bases, and 11 bases separated the two germline ends. The CDR3 length is 14 residues. Per germline, CDR1 SGHTA and CDR2 FQGNSA. Sample: naive CD4+ T cells from blood. This rearrangement joins TRBV7-2 to TRBJ2-7; D is unclear. The TCR sequence derives from a woman in her late teens or twenties in good health. The CDR3 loop is CASSLGGESYEQYF. The CDR3 DNA follows: TGTGCCAGCAGCTTAGGCGGAGAGAGTTACGAGCAGTACTTC.